The clone carrying this T cell receptor (beta chain) has more than one count but fewer than ten. What it recognizes is unknown. PCR amplification relied on 60 Vbeta primers (plus 13 Jbeta primers). TCRdb keeps only in-frame clones here, not all; method: immunoSEQ multiplex PCR. This table holds 150,000 or so clones, roughly 10% found once. This sample is part of a study of cytomegalovirus exposure and HLA in healthy donors. CDR3 size: 14 residues. Unmatched junction bases numbered 13, after V lost 5 bases and J lost 11 bases. CDR1 and CDR2 from the germline V gene are MNHEY and SVGAGI. Broader study findings: What was likely a sequencing artifact was a cluster of highly shared sequence variants. Cytomegalovirus-associated status was assigned to 164 TCR beta chains. Of the V segments, some could not be distinguished, including TRBV6-2 and TRBV6-3, and were excluded.

The rearrangement joins TRBV6-5 to TRBJ1-1; 8 nucleotides match TRBD1. The sequence derives from a man aged 45 to 65 in good health and CMV-seronegative. The sample consisted of PBMCs. CDR3 DNA sequence: TGTGCCAGCAGTACCCAGCCGGGACAGGCTTTGGCTTTCTTT. Amino acid sequence: CASSTQPGQALAFF.